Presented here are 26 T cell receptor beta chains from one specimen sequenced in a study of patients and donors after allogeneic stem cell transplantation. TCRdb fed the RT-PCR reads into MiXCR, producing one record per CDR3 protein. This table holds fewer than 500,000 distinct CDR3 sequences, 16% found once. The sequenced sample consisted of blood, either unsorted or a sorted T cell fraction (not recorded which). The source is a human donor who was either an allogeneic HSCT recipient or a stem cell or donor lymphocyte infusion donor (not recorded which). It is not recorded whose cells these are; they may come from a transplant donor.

CDR3 nucleotides: TGTGCCAGCAGTAGACTCCAACAAGAGACCCAGTACTTC. Translating gives CASSRLQQETQYF. J is TRBJ2-5 and V is TRBV6-1; D ambiguous. CDR3 length: 13 residues. V lost 5 bases to trimming and J lost 2 bases, with 9 bases between them. Germline CDR1 MNHNS, CDR2 SASEGT.

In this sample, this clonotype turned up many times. CDR3 sequence reads: CASSPYLNTEAFF. The CDR3 DNA reads TGTGCCAGCAGCCCCTACTTGAACACTGAAGCTTTCTTT. The genes are TRBV3-1 and TRBJ1-1, with D unresolved. Germline CDR1 reads LGHDT; CDR2 reads YNNKEL (reference sequence). There are 13 residues in the CDR3. The germline V and J ends were trimmed by 4 bases and 0 bases, with 6 bases remaining between them.

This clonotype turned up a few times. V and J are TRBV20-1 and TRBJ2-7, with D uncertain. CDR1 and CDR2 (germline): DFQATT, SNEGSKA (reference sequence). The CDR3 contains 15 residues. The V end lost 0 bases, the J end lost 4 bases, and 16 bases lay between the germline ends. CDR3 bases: TGCAGTGCTAGAGATCTCTCCCATGAGAGGTACGAGCAGTACTTC. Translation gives CSARDLSHERYEQYF.

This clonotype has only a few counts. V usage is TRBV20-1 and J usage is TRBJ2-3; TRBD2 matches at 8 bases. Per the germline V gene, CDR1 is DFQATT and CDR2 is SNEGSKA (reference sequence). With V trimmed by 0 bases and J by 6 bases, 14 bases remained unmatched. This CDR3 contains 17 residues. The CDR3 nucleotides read TGCAGTGCTAGAGATCGCGGGAGGAAGAATTTCTTGGATACGCAGTATTTT. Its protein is CSARDRGRKNFLDTQYF.

CDR3 region: CASSAGDWGAKNIQYF. In DNA form, the CDR3 reads TGTGCCAGCAGTGCAGGGGACTGGGGGGCCAAAAACATTCAGTACTTC. V is TRBV2 and J is TRBJ2-4, with D possibly being TRBD1 or TRBD2 (6 bases each). V was cut by 4 bases and J by 1 base, with 14 bases left in between. Germline CDR1 is SNHLY and CDR2 is FYNNEI. This CDR3 has 16 residues.

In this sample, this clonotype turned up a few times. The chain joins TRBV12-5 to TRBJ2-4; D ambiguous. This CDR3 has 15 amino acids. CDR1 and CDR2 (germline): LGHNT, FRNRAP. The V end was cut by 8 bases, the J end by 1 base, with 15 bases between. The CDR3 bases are TGTGCTAGTTCTTCGTGGGAAGACGCCAAAAACATTCAGTACTTC. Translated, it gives CASSSWEDAKNIQYF. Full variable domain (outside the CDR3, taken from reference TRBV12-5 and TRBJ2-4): DARVTQTPRHKVTEMGQEVTMRCQPILGHNTVFWYRQTMMQGLELLAYFRNRAPLDDSGMPKDRFSAEMPDATLATLKIQPSEPRDSAVYFCASSSWEDAKNIQYFGAGTRLSVL.

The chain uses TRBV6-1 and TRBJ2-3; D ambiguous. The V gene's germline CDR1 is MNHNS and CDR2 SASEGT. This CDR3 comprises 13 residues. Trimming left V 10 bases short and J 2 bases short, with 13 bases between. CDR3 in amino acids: CATRPAHTDTQYF. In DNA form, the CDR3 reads TGTGCCACCCGGCCGGCCCACACAGATACGCAGTATTTT.

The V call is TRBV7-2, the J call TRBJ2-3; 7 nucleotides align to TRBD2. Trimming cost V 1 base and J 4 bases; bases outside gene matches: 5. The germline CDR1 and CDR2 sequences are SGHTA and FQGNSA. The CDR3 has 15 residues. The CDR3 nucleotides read TGTGCCAGCAGCTTAGGACTAGCCCCCCCAGATACGCAGTATTTT. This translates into CASSLGLAPPDTQYF.

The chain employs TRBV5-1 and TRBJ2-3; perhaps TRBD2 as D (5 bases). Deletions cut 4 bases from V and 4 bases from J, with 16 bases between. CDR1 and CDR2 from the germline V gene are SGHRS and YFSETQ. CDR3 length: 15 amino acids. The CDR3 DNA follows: TGCGCCAGCAGCCCTACCCGTGAGGGCGCAGATACGCAGTATTTT. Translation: CASSPTREGADTQYF.

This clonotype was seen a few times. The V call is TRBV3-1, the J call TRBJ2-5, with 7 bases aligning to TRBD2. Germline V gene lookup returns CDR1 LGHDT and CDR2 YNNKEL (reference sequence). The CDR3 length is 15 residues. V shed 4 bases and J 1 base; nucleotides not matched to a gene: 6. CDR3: CASSPIGRTQETQYF. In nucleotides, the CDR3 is TGTGCCAGCAGCCCTATCGGGAGGACCCAAGAGACCCAGTACTTC.

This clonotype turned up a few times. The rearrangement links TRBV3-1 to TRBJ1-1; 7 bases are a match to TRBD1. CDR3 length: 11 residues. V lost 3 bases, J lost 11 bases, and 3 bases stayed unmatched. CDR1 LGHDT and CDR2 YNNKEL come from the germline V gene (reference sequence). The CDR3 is CASSQGQLAFF. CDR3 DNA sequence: TGTGCCAGCAGCCAGGGACAGTTGGCTTTCTTT.

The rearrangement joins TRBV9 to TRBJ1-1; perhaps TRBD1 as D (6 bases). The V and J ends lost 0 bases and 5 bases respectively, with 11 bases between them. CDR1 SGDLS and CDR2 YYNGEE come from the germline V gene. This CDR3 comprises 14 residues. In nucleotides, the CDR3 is TGTGCCAGCAGCGTAGAGGACAGAAGGACTGAAGCTTTCTTT. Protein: CASSVEDRRTEAFF.

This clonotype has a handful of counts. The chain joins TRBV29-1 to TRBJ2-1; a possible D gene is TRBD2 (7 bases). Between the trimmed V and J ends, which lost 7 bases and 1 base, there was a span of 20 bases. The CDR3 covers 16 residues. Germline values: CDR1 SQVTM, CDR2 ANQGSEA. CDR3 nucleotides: TGCAGCGCCAGGGAGGGGCAGGGGCATTCCTACAATGAGCAGTTCTTC. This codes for CSAREGQGHSYNEQFF.

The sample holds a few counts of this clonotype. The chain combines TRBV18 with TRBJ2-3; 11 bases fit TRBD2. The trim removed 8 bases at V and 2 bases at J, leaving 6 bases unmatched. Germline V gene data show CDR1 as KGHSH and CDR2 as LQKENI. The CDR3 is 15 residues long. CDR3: CASGGTSGSTDTQYF. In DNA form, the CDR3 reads TGTGCCAGCGGCGGGACTAGCGGATCCACAGATACGCAGTATTTT. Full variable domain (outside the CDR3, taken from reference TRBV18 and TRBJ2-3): NAGVMQNPRHLVRRRGQEARLRCSPMKGHSHVYWYRQLPEEGLKFMVYLQKENIIDESGMPKERFSAEFPKEGPSILRIQQVVRGDSAAYFCASGGTSGSTDTQYFGPGTRLTVL.

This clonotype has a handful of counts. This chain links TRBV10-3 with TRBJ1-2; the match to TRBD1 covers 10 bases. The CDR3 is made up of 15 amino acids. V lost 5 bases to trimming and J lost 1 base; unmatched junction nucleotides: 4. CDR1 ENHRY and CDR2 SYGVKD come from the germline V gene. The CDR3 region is CAISRQGAGNYGYTF. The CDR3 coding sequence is TGTGCCATCAGTCGACAGGGGGCTGGTAACTATGGCTACACCTTC.

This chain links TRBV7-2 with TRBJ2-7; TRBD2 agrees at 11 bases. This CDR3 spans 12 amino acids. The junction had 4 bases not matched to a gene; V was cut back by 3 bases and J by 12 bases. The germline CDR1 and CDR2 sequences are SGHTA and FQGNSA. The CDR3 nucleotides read TGTGCCAGCAGCTTGACTAGCGGGGCGCGGTACTTC. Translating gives CASSLTSGARYF.

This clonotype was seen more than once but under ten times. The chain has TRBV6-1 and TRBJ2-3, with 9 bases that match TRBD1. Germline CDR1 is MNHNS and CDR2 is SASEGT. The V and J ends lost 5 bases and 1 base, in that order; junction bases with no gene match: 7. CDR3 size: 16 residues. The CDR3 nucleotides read TGTGCCAGCAGTCGGCGGACAGGGGCCCGCACAGATACGCAGTATTTT. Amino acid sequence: CASSRRTGARTDTQYF.

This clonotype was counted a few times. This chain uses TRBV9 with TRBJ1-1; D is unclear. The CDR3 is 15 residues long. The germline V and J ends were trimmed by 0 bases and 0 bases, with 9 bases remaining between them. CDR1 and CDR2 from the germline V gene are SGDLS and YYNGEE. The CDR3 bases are TGTGCCAGCAGCGTAGTTCTGGTTATGAACACTGAAGCTTTCTTT. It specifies CASSVVLVMNTEAFF. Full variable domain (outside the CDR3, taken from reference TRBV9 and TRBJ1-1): DSGVTQTPKHLITATGQRVTLRCSPRSGDLSVYWYQQSLDQGLQFLIQYYNGEERAKGNILERFSAQQFPDLHSELNLSSLELGDSALYFCASSVVLVMNTEAFFGQGTRLTVV.

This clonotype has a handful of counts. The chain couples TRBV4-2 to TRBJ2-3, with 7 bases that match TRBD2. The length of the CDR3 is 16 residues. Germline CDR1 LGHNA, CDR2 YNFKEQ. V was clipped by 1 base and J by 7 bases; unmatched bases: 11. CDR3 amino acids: CASSQGGLGKDNTQYF. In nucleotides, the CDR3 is TGTGCCAGCAGCCAAGGAGGACTAGGGAAGGATAATACGCAGTATTTT.

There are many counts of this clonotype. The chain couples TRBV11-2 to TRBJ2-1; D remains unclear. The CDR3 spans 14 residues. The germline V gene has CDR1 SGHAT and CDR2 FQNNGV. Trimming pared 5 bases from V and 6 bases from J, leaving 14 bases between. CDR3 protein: CASSPLTRLNEQFF. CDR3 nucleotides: TGTGCCAGCAGCCCCCTAACGCGGCTCAATGAGCAGTTCTTC.

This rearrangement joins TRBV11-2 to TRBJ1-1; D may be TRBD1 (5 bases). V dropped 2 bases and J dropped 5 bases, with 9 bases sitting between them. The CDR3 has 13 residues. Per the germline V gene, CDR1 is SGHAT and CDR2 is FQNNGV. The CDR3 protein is CASSLQGLTEAFF. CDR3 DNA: TGTGCCAGCAGCTTACAGGGTCTTACTGAAGCTTTCTTT.

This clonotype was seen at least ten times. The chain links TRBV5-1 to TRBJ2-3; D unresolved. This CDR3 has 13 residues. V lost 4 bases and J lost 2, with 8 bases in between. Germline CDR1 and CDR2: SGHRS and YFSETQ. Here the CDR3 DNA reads TGCGCCAGCAGCCGCGAATCCACAGATACGCAGTATTTT. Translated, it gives CASSRESTDTQYF.

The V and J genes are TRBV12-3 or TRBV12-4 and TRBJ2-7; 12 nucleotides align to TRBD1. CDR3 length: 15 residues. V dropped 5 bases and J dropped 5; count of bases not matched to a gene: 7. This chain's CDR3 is CASSHGTGGPHEQYF. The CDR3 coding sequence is TGTGCCAGCAGTCACGGGACAGGGGGCCCCCACGAGCAGTACTTC.

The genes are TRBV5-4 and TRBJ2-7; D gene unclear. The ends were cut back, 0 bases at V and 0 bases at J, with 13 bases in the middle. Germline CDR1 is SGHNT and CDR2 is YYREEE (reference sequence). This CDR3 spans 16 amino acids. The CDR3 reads CASSLAAVELSYEQYF. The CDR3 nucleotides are TGTGCCAGCAGCTTGGCGGCTGTGGAACTCTCCTACGAGCAGTACTTC.

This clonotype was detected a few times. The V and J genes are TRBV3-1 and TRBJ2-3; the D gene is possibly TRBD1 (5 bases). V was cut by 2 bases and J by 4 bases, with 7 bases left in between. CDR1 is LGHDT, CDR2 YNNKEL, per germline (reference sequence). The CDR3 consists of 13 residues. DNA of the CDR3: TGTGCCAGCAGCCAATGGGGCTCAGATACGCAGTATTTT. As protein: CASSQWGSDTQYF.

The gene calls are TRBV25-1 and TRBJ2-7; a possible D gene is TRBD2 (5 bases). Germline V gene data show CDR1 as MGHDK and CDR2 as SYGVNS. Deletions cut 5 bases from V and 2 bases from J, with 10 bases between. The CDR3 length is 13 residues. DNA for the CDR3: TGTGCCAGCAGTCGGCCGGGAACCTACGAGCAGTACTTC. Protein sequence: CASSRPGTYEQYF.